This T cell receptor beta chain was identified in a study of TIL therapy for anti-PD-1-resistant metastatic lung cancer. Whole-study context: Most patients had lung adenocarcinoma; a few tumors were EGFR-mutant, two ALK-rearranged; half smoked currently or formerly.

Turning to this clone: Its target is unknown.

The libraries were made with immunoSEQ v3. Assay: immunoSEQ multiplex PCR; the TCRdb copy retains only in-frame clones and omits some. Among approximately 12,000 clones listed, 58% were seen once. The study, taken as a whole, reports: Compared with baseline intratumoral T cells, expanded TIL cultures were more clonal and less diverse (approximately 6% vs 31%).

Indicated time point: pre-treatment sample, taken before nivolumab and TIL therapy. Most excised metastases sampled were pleural nodules or supraclavicular lymph nodes. Patients then received nivolumab; progressors got lymphodepletion, TIL and IL-2. V gave up 7 bases and J gave up 7 bases, with 8 bases separating them. The CDR3 totals 12 residues. The V gene's germline CDR1 is MDHEN and CDR2 SYDVKM. The TCR comes from a person between 25 and 80 years old with non-small cell lung cancer. Specimen: tumor tissue, collected at baseline. This sequence joins TRBV28 and TRBJ1-6; D may be TRBD1 (6 bases). Written as DNA, the CDR3 is TGTGCCAGCATGACAGGAAATTCACCCCTCCACTTT. It translates to CASMTGNSPLHF.